This T cell receptor beta chain is drawn from a study of blood T cells in healthy people across ages (dated by TCRdb to between 2014 and 2017). With respect to the entire study: In model experiments, template switching captured roughly one uniquely barcoded TCR beta cDNA molecule for every two T cells. Using deep sequencing normalized with unique cDNA molecular identifiers, the study measured how TCR beta repertoire diversity changes with age. The donors were divided into four age groups: young (average around 16 years), middle-aged (under 40), aged (about 61) and long-lived (82). Donors of different ages were randomly distributed across sequencing lanes to avoid experimental bias. For two donors (one aged 18 to 30 and one aged 80 or older), the study analyzed two additional independent replicas of 1 million unique cDNA reads from the same blood draw. Study-level results and caveats: Because the CMV infection status of the donors was unknown, age-related changes in expanded clonotypes may potentially have been confounded. Bulk unsorted PBMC profiling prevented conclusive comparison of naive and antigen-experienced compartments. Observed TCR beta diversity per million T cells fell roughly linearly with age, and a significant reduction was already apparent by age roughly 40. The percentage of naive T cells measured by flow cytometry correlated strongly with observed TCR beta diversity. Estimates of total diversity from one million sequenced T cells were regarded as lower bounds and underestimates. Compared with the aged group, the long-lived group had more naive CD4+ T cells, fewer expanded clones and increased TCR diversity, a pattern suggesting age selection.

As to this clonotype: Its target antigen remains unknown. Base qualities are not recorded, but no much larger clone differs from it by a single base.

Donors were a few dozen systemically healthy Caucasian individuals from Russia aged roughly 6 to 90 years. Around 9.9 milliliters of peripheral blood were collected from each donor into EDTA-treated Vacutainer tubes. Ficoll-Paque density-gradient centrifugation was used to isolate PBMCs, with at least 6.5 million per sample. Total RNA, at least 5.5 micrograms per sample, was extracted from PBMCs with Trizol reagent. For every donor, flow cytometry on a PBMC aliquot measured the percentage of naive CD45RAhigh/CD27high T cells. Its CDR3 holds 15 amino acids, cysteine through phenylalanine. CDR3 DNA only is kept here, 45 bases in frame from base 1. V is shortened by 7 bases, J by 3 bases, and the region joining them spans 18 bases. The germline V gene provides CDR1 MNHEY and CDR2 SVGEGT. The library was generated by 5' RACE. TCRdb lists the instrument as Illumina HiSeq 2500. A second PCR of about 6 to 11 cycles was performed with a sample-barcoded 5' primer and a J-beta primer mix. A unique molecular identifier was introduced onto each TCR beta cDNA molecule by a template-switch 5' adaptor carrying 12 random nucleotides. At least 2.5 million CDR3-containing paired-end reads were obtained from each sample. First-strand cDNA was synthesized from all RNA with the Mint cDNA synthesis kit, primed by a TRBC-specific oligonucleotide. Following uracil-DNA glycosylase treatment, all cDNA underwent a first 18-cycle PCR with the universal primers M1SS and BC2_uni_R. The original methods were these. For normalization, 1 million high-quality reads were randomly selected from each sample, with every read carrying a distinct molecular identifier. Instead of being binned into consensus sequences, reads that shared molecular identifiers were thrown out. MiTCR, run with a Q25 quality threshold and the strictest error-elimination algorithm, handled CDR3 identification, clonotype clustering and error correction. A nonparametric unseen species model with Euler transformation was used to estimate lower-bound total TCR beta diversity. The public reads were quality trimmed at Q25 with fastp and then assembled into clones with MiXCR by TCRdb, keeping productive beta chains. Merged by CDR3 protein, the rows form single entries marked with the most common genes and DNA. The V and J calls come from TCRdb's annotation, not from the publication. The sample contains about 1,500,000 distinct CDR3 sequences, roughly 27% of them found a single time. The ten biggest clones cover 7% to 9% of the sample.

Sequenced sample: blood. The receptor chain draws on TRBV6-2 or TRBV6-3 and TRBJ2-5, with no D gene named confidently. The sequence derives from a woman aged 25 to 39 in good health. The nucleotide sequence is given as TGTGCCAGCACCGACCGGAGTGGATTTAAAGAGACCCAGTACTTC. It codes for CASTDRSGFKETQYF.